This T cell receptor (beta chain) was recovered during a study of T cell responses to AZD1222 COVID-19 vaccine. General study points: Repertoire sampling was restricted to post-peak T cell response timepoints. At baseline, seropositivity was found in only six or seven AZD1222 recipients.

Trimming shortened V by 4 bases and J by 7 bases, and 13 bases separated the two germline ends. This CDR3 has 13 amino acids. CDR1 is LGHNA, CDR2 YSLEER, per germline. Concerning this clone: Its antigen is unidentified.

The protocol was immunoSEQ multiplex PCR, while the TCRdb copy is restricted to in-frame clones and leaves out a portion. This table holds 140,000 to 150,000 clones, around nine tenths found once. The sequencing used peripheral blood, collected on day 0 of AZD1222 vaccination. V usage is TRBV4-3 and J usage is TRBJ1-1; D is perhaps TRBD1 (5 bases). The source is an adult in good health. CDR3 nucleotide sequence: TGCGCCAGCAGCCTGGGGGTAGGAGATGAAGCTTTCTTT. Translated, it gives CASSLGVGDEAFF.